The T cell receptor (beta chain) under discussion was sequenced for a study of T-cell memory formation after mild COVID-19. Study-wide points: Shrinking CD4+ clones resided mostly in CM and EM, and CD8+ ones in EMRA.

This clonotype has a handful of counts. Its antigen is as yet unknown. Germline CDR1 and CDR2: SQVTM and ANQGSEA. The CDR3 is 12 amino acids. V was pared by 3 bases and J by 5 bases, with 10 bases between. In TCRdb, the 5' RACE reads were re-called with MiXCR into one record per CDR3 protein. This sample has about 340,000 distinct CDR3 sequences, with over 13% found just once. The material sequenced was PBMCs or a T cell subset sorted from them (not recorded which). J is TRBJ1-1 and V is TRBV29-1; D perhaps matches TRBD1 (5 bases). The sequence was collected from a man aged 18 to 29 who had mild COVID-19 (a few samples of this study predate the infection). Cell type and time point are not known. DNA of the CDR3: TGCAGCGTTGAGCGACCAGGGACTGAAGCTTTCTTT. Its translation is CSVERPGTEAFF.